This T cell receptor (beta chain) was retrieved from a study of cytomegalovirus exposure and HLA in healthy donors. Each donor was nominally healthy when sampled (though unrecorded immune exposures were likely). Study-wide results and limits: A highly shared variant cluster was judged a likely technical artifact. Later work found that TCR association rates differed between HLA loci; DRB1 had the most and HLA-C the fewest. Whilst most TCR sequences proved rare, a subset of public TCRs occurred across many donors.

Notes on this clone: What it recognizes is unknown.

PCR amplification relied on 60 Vbeta primers (plus 13 Jbeta primers). Sequenced by immunoSEQ multiplex PCR; TCRdb stores in-frame clones only, minus some. The sample has some 170,000 clones, 60% to 80% seen once. The sequence was collected from a man aged 60-69 years in good health and CMV-seronegative. The sample taken for sequencing was PBMCs.

The CDR3 DNA is TGTGCCAGCAGCGTAGCCGGGAGCTACAATGAGCAGTTCTTC. It encodes CASSVAGSYNEQFF. The chain has TRBV9 and TRBJ2-1; D is perhaps TRBD2 (6 bases). Germline V gene data show CDR1 as SGDLS and CDR2 as YYNGEE. The CDR3 covers 14 residues. Trimming left V 0 bases short and J 3 bases short, with 7 bases between.